The 8 T cell receptor beta chains below come from one sample, sequenced in a study of blood T cell dynamics during melanoma immunotherapy. Specified time point: week 3, after first cycle of checkpoint inhibitor. Using immunoSEQ multiplex PCR, the repertoire was profiled, and TCRdb retains in-frame clones only, with some absent. The data contain a few thousand clones, around nine tenths of them seen just once; the ten biggest clones take up around 30%. This material consisted of blood, taken from a patient treated with checkpoint blockade. The receptor set was obtained from a human donor with melanoma.

This sequence joins TRBV7-9 and TRBJ1-5, with a weak D call TRBD1 (5 bases). V lost 3 bases, J lost 4 bases, and 10 bases lay in between. The CDR3 is 14 residues long. CDR1 and CDR2 (germline): SEHNR, FQNEAQ (reference sequence). CDR3 sequence (DNA): TGTGCCAGCAGCTTGATCGGGGGAAATCAGCCCCAGCATTTT. It encodes CASSLIGGNQPQHF. Full variable domain (missing parts from reference TRBV7-9 and TRBJ1-5): DTGVSQNPRHKITKRGQNVTFRCDPISEHNRLYWYRQTLGQGPEFLTYFQNEAQLEKSRLLSDRFSAERPKGSFSTLEIQRTEQGDSAMYLCASSLIGGNQPQHFGDGTRLSIL.

The chain has TRBV4-3 and TRBJ2-3; a possible D gene is TRBD2 (6 bases). V was trimmed by 0 bases and J by 6 bases, leaving 16 bases between them. The CDR3 consists of 16 residues. Germline assignment: CDR1 LGHNA and CDR2 YSLEER. The CDR3 nucleotides are TGCGCCAGCAGCCAAGAATCCGGGACTGTGGCGGATACGCAGTATTTT. Translation gives CASSQESGTVADTQYF.

The chain is built from TRBV13 and TRBJ2-7, with TRBD1 matching over 9 bases. Germline lookup yields CDR1 PRHDT and CDR2 FYEKMQ (reference sequence). This CDR3 contains 15 residues. V lost 4 bases, J lost 2 bases, and 6 bases stayed unmatched. The DNA of the CDR3 is TGTGCCAGCAGCTGGGGGACAGGGCTGACCTACGAGCAGTACTTC. Translated: CASSWGTGLTYEQYF.

The chain couples TRBV2 to TRBJ2-1, with 8 positions matching TRBD2. This CDR3 contains 16 residues. Trimming took 4 bases from V and 3 from J; bases not matched to a gene: 8. CDR1 is SNHLY, CDR2 FYNNEI, per germline. CDR3 nucleotide sequence: TGTGCCAGCAGTGCTAATATAGCGGGGCTCTACAATGAGCAGTTCTTC. Protein: CASSANIAGLYNEQFF.

The chain uses TRBV19 and TRBJ2-3, with 9 bases identical to TRBD2. The V and J ends lost 7 bases and 2 bases, in that order; junction bases with no gene match: 7. Per the germline V gene, CDR1 is LNHDA and CDR2 is SQIVND (reference sequence). There are 15 residues in the CDR3. The CDR3 nucleotides read TGTGCCAGTATCGCACGCGGGAGGGCCACAGATACGCAGTATTTT. Its translation: CASIARGRATDTQYF.

The chain couples TRBV9 to TRBJ2-3, with D tentatively TRBD2 (5 bases). Trimming cost V 6 bases and J 0 bases, with 14 bases left between them. The CDR3 extends over 15 amino acids. Germline V CDR1 and CDR2: SGDLS, YYNGEE. CDR3: CASTGGGWSTDTQYF. CDR3 nucleotides: TGTGCCAGCACGGGTGGCGGGTGGAGCACAGATACGCAGTATTTT.

There are a few counts of this clone. The chain uses TRBV27 and TRBJ1-1; the D is unclear. The germline gives CDR1 MNHEY, CDR2 SMNVEV (reference sequence). This CDR3 is built from 15 residues. V lost 6 bases and J lost 1, with 15 bases in between. The CDR3 sequence: CASSLTERGNTEAFF. DNA of the CDR3: TGTGCCAGCAGCCTCACCGAACGAGGGAACACTGAAGCTTTCTTT.

CDR3: CASSEQGTTNEKLFF. CDR3 nucleotide sequence: TGCGCCAGCAGCGAGCAGGGTACAACTAATGAAAAACTGTTTTTT. V usage is TRBV5-1 and J usage is TRBJ1-4; the D gene is possibly TRBD1 (5 bases). The V end was cut by 4 bases, the J end by 0 bases, with 10 bases between. CDR1 is SGHRS and CDR2 is YFSETQ in the germline V gene. This CDR3 contains 15 residues.